The 25 T cell receptor beta chains below all came from one sample that was sequenced in a study of graft-versus-host responses after intestinal transplantation. These TCRs are of unknown antigen specificity. Profiled with immunoSEQ multiplex PCR; TCRdb holds only in-frame clones, not every one. The table has under 95,000 clones, roughly 80% seen once; the top ten hold roughly 0.83%. Source: unstimulated CD4+ T cells sorted from spleen or lymph node cells, taken before intestinal transplant. All receptors derive from a human donor who received an intestinal transplant.

V and J are TRBV28 and TRBJ2-4; D might be TRBD2 (5 bases). Trimming shortened V by 5 bases and J by 6 bases, and 20 bases separated the two germline ends. CDR1 is MDHEN and CDR2 is SYDVKM in the germline V gene. This CDR3 region has 16 residues. The CDR3 protein is CASSARRFSRGNIQYF. In nucleotides, the CDR3 is TGTGCCAGCAGTGCAAGACGGTTCTCCCGGGGAAACATTCAGTACTTC.

This rearrangement joins TRBV19 to TRBJ1-5, with TRBD1 matching over 9 bases. The germline V gene encodes CDR1 LNHDA and CDR2 SQIVND (reference sequence). The ends lost 5 bases at V and 0 bases at J; junction bases unmatched: 8. The CDR3 has 17 amino acids. DNA for the CDR3: TGTGCCAGTAGTTCCCGGACAGGGGCTCCTAGCAATCAGCCCCAGCATTTT. It codes for CASSSRTGAPSNQPQHF. Full variable domain (rest looked up from reference TRBV19 and TRBJ1-5): DGGITQSPKYLFRKEGQNVTLSCEQNLNHDAMYWYRQDPGQGLRLIYYSQIVNDFQKGDIAEGYSVSREKKESFPLTVTSAQKNPTAFYLCASSSRTGAPSNQPQHFGDGTRLSIL.

This rearrangement joins TRBV11-2 to TRBJ2-7; 12 bases are a match to TRBD1. V lost 2 bases and J lost 6; bases outside the gene matches: 14. Germline values: CDR1 SGHAT, CDR2 FQNNGV. The CDR3 extends over 18 amino acids. The CDR3, as DNA: TGTGCCAGCAGCTTATCCCGAAACCAGGGACAGGGGGCGGGCGAGCAGTACTTC. Protein product: CASSLSRNQGQGAGEQYF. Full variable domain (remainder filled in from reference TRBV11-2 and TRBJ2-7): EAGVAQSPRYKIIEKRQSVAFWCNPISGHATLYWYQQILGQGPKLLIQFQNNGVVDDSQLPKDRFSAERLKGVDSTLKIQPAKLEDSAVYLCASSLSRNQGQGAGEQYFGPGTRLTVT.

The chain is built from TRBV7-6 and TRBJ1-3; D unresolved. Germline CDR1 and CDR2: SGHVS and FNYEAQ. The V end lost 5 bases, the J end lost 9 bases, and 11 bases lay between the germline ends. The CDR3 extends over 12 amino acids. The CDR3 spells CASSILEGTIYF. Here the CDR3 DNA reads TGTGCCAGCAGCATTCTTGAGGGCACCATATATTTT.

V usage is TRBV30 and J usage is TRBJ1-4, with TRBD1 identical over 7 bases. The CDR3 sequence is 14 residues long. Germline values: CDR1 GTSNPN, CDR2 SVGIG (reference sequence). The V and J ends lost 1 base and 5 bases, in that order; junction bases with no gene match: 4. The CDR3 coding sequence is TGTGCCTGGAGTGCTAGGGGGCGAAATGAAAAACTGTTTTTT. As protein: CAWSARGRNEKLFF.

This rearrangement joins TRBV7-6 to TRBJ2-7; 13 nucleotides agree with TRBD2. Germline V CDR1 and CDR2: SGHVS, FNYEAQ. V was clipped by 5 bases and J by 2 bases; unmatched bases: 6. The CDR3 is 16 residues long. The CDR3 DNA sequence: TGTGCCAGCAGCCGTGGGACTAGCGGGGTTGCCTACGAGCAGTACTTC. Translation: CASSRGTSGVAYEQYF. Combining the CDR3 with reference TRBV7-6 and TRBJ2-7 gives the whole variable domain GAGVSQSPRYKVTKRGQDVALRCDPISGHVSLYWYRQALGQGPEFLTYFNYEAQQDKSGLPNDRFSAERPEGSISTLTIQRTEQRDSAMYRCASSRGTSGVAYEQYFGPGTRLTVT.

This chain joins TRBV30 and TRBJ1-2, with D hard to call. Germline V gives CDR1 GTSNPN, CDR2 SVGIG (reference sequence). Trimming shortened V by 4 bases and J by 6 bases, and 21 bases separated the two germline ends. There are 15 residues in the CDR3. CDR3 sequence reads: CAWTPLGLRSDGYTF. CDR3 DNA: TGTGCCTGGACCCCCCTGGGCCTTCGGTCGGATGGCTACACCTTC.

The J gene is TRBJ2-1, the V gene TRBV5-1; 11 bases are a match to TRBD2. CDR1 is SGHRS and CDR2 is YFSETQ in the germline V gene. The CDR3 runs 18 residues. Trimming cost V 0 bases and J 0 bases; bases outside gene matches: 5. CDR3 DNA sequence: TGCGCCAGCAGCTTGGTAGCTAGCGGGGGGCGCTCCTACAATGAGCAGTTCTTC. It specifies CASSLVASGGRSYNEQFF.

The chain uses TRBV7-2 and TRBJ2-3, with 12 bases aligning to TRBD2. CDR1 and CDR2 (germline): SGHTA, FQGNSA. With V trimmed by 1 base and J by 8 bases, 4 bases remained unmatched. The CDR3 covers 15 residues. CDR3 sequence reads: CASSLGLAGVSTQYF. CDR3 coding DNA: TGTGCCAGCAGCTTAGGACTAGCGGGAGTATCTACGCAGTATTTT.

V and J are TRBV4-2 and TRBJ1-1; D call uncertain. Germline V gene sequence: CDR1 LGHNA, CDR2 YNFKEQ. The CDR3 sequence is 15 residues long. V was pared by 1 base and J by 0 bases, with 9 bases between. CDR3 nucleotides: TGTGCCAGCAGCCAAGTCGAGCTCATGAACACTGAAGCTTTCTTT. This gives the protein CASSQVELMNTEAFF.

A remark on this clone: The sample has other DNA sequences that encode this CDR3 too. This chain connects TRBV5-3 to TRBJ1-2, with D perhaps TRBD1 (6 bases). TRBV5-3 is identified as an open reading frame with a role that is uncertain. V was cut by 0 bases and J by 3 bases, with 9 bases left in between. CDR3 length: 14 residues. The CDR3 here is CARSLVAGDYGYTF. CDR3 DNA sequence: TGTGCCAGAAGCTTGGTGGCAGGGGACTATGGCTACACCTTC.

The chain links TRBV18 to TRBJ2-1; 10 bases match TRBD2. V gave up 5 bases and J gave up 8 bases; unmatched junction bases: 9. This CDR3 comprises 15 residues. Germline CDR1 KGHSH, CDR2 LQKENI. The CDR3 loop reads CASSASSGSGYEQFF. The CDR3 DNA follows: TGTGCCAGCTCAGCCTCTAGCGGGAGTGGGTATGAGCAGTTCTTC.

This chain uses TRBV29-1 with TRBJ1-1; TRBD1 agrees at 7 bases. Unmatched junction bases numbered 10, after V lost 5 bases and J lost 4 bases. Germline CDR1 reads SQVTM; CDR2 reads ANQGSEA. The CDR3 has 14 residues. Here the CDR3 reads CSVRRGGSGTEAFF. CDR3 DNA sequence: TGCAGCGTTAGGAGAGGGGGCTCGGGCACTGAAGCTTTCTTT.

The CDR3 region has the DNA TGCGCCAGCAGCTTCGACAGGCGTAACTATGGCTACACCTTC. Translating it yields CASSFDRRNYGYTF. The V gene is TRBV5-1, the J gene TRBJ1-2, with D possibly matching TRBD1 (6 bases). Trimming pared 2 bases from V and 1 base from J, leaving 9 bases between. CDR1 SGHRS and CDR2 YFSETQ come from the germline V gene. The CDR3 totals 14 residues.

Details on this clone: Other DNA variants within this sample encode the same CDR3. V and J are TRBV2 and TRBJ2-5; D gene uncertain. Germline loops: CDR1 SNHLY, CDR2 FYNNEI. This CDR3 is built from 13 residues. V was trimmed by 2 bases and J by 2 bases, leaving 6 bases between them. The CDR3: CASSESVQETQYF. In DNA form, the CDR3 reads TGTGCCAGCAGTGAATCGGTTCAAGAGACCCAGTACTTC.

The rearrangement uses TRBV5-1 and TRBJ2-7; perhaps TRBD1 as D (6 bases). Trimming removed 3 bases at V and 4 bases at J, with 14 bases between. This CDR3 is built from 14 residues. Germline assignment: CDR1 SGHRS and CDR2 YFSETQ. This chain's CDR3 is CASSSQTGPYEQYF. The CDR3 DNA is TGCGCCAGCAGCTCCCAGACAGGCCCTTACGAGCAGTACTTC. Complete variable domain (other parts from reference TRBV5-1 and TRBJ2-7): KAGVTQTPRYLIKTRGQQVTLSCSPISGHRSVSWYQQTPGQGLQFLFEYFSETQRNKGNFPGRFSGRQFSNSRSEMNVSTLELGDSALYLCASSSQTGPYEQYFGPGTRLTVT.

V gene TRBV7-8 combines with J gene TRBJ2-4; 8 bases map to TRBD1. With 3 bases clipped from V and 7 bases from J, the junction kept 8 bases outside the gene matches. CDR3 length equals 15 residues. Germline CDR1 and CDR2: SGHVS and FQNEAQ. The CDR3 reads CASSFYTGGTNIQYF. In DNA, the CDR3 is TGTGCCAGCAGCTTTTACACAGGGGGAACGAACATTCAGTACTTC.

The CDR3 here is CASSEIQGLLEAFF. The CDR3 bases are TGTGCCAGCTCAGAAATACAGGGGCTACTTGAAGCTTTCTTT. The V and J genes are TRBV18 and TRBJ1-1, with 7 bases that match TRBD1. CDR3 size: 14 residues. The J segment lost 7 bases and the V segment lost 5 bases, leaving 10 bases of the junction unmatched. In germline, CDR1 is KGHSH, CDR2 LQKENI.

The chain links TRBV7-2 to TRBJ1-2; 8 nucleotides line up with TRBD1. This CDR3 is 13 amino acids long. V was clipped by 6 bases and J by 4 bases; unmatched bases: 4. Germline lookup yields CDR1 SGHTA and CDR2 FQGNSA. In nucleotides, the CDR3 is TGTGCCAGCAGTGACAGGGGAGGCTATGGCTACACCTTC. Its translation: CASSDRGGYGYTF. The complete variable domain, with remaining parts taken from reference TRBV7-2 and TRBJ1-2, reads GAGVSQSPSNKVTEKGKDVELRCDPISGHTALYWYRQSLGQGLEFLIYFQGNSAPDKSGLPSDRFSAERTGGSVSTLTIQRTQQEDSAVYLCASSDRGGYGYTFGSGTRLTVV.

V and J are TRBV5-5 and TRBJ2-7; 8 bases match TRBD2. This CDR3 is 16 amino acids long. Germline V gives CDR1 SGHKS, CDR2 YYEKEE (reference sequence). The V and J ends lost 0 bases and 7 bases, in that order; junction bases with no gene match: 12. In nucleotides, the CDR3 is TGTGCCAGCAGCTTGGCCGAGTTAGCGGGATTGGGGGAGCAGTACTTC. This sequence encodes CASSLAELAGLGEQYF.

V and J are TRBV27 and TRBJ2-7; 10 positions agree with TRBD1. J was trimmed by 4 bases and V by 0 bases; bases with no gene match: 3. The germline CDR1 and CDR2 sequences are MNHEY and SMNVEV (reference sequence). The CDR3 is 15 residues long. CDR3 in amino acids: CASSLSTGGRYEQYF. For the CDR3, the DNA is TGTGCCAGCAGTTTATCGACAGGGGGCAGGTACGAGCAGTACTTC.

This clone was observed once. This chain uses TRBV11-2 with TRBJ2-2; 9 bases line up with TRBD1. Germline V gene data show CDR1 as SGHAT and CDR2 as FQNNGV. The J segment lost 3 bases and the V segment lost 5 bases, leaving 4 bases of the junction unmatched. The CDR3 covers 15 residues. The chain's CDR3 is CASSAGTGHTGELFF. CDR3 bases: TGTGCCAGCAGCGCCGGGACAGGGCACACCGGGGAGCTGTTTTTT.

V gene TRBV29-1 combines with J gene TRBJ2-3, with 10 positions matching TRBD2. CDR1 is SQVTM, CDR2 ANQGSEA, per germline. This CDR3 has 15 residues. Germline trimming cut 1 base from V and 0 bases from J; bases unmatched to any gene: 1. The CDR3 bases are TGCAGCGTTGAAGGGACTAGCGGCAGCACAGATACGCAGTATTTT. Translating it yields CSVEGTSGSTDTQYF.

This sequence joins TRBV28 and TRBJ2-7; 7 nucleotides align to TRBD1. With V trimmed by 6 bases and J by 4 bases, 9 bases remained unmatched. The CDR3 has 14 residues. The germline gives CDR1 MDHEN, CDR2 SYDVKM. CDR3 residues: CASRSGTAFYEQYF. DNA of the CDR3: TGTGCCAGCAGGTCCGGGACAGCCTTTTACGAGCAGTACTTC.

The chain recombines TRBV30 with TRBJ2-5; D may be TRBD2 (7 bases). Trimming took off 5 bases at V and 4 bases at J, with 8 bases between the two ends. The CDR3 is 11 amino acids. Germline CDR1 reads GTSNPN; CDR2 reads SVGIG (reference sequence). This CDR3 is CAWGGAETQYF. The CDR3 DNA is TGTGCCTGGGGGGGGGCAGAGACCCAGTACTTC.